The 2 T cell receptor beta chains presented below share a single source sample, sequenced in a study of blood T cells in healthy people across ages. A second PCR, run for about 7 to 11 cycles, used a sample-barcoded 5' primer plus a J-beta primer mix. A single record per CDR3 protein comes from TCRdb applying MiXCR to the 5' RACE reads. In the table there are over 1,200,000 distinct CDR3 sequences, 45% to 70% of which are singletons. Sequencing was done on a sample of blood. The receptors originated from a man aged 18 to 29 in good health.

The chain couples TRBV20-1 to TRBJ1-4, with D unclear. The V end was cut by 5 bases, the J end by 7 bases, with 17 bases between. CDR1 and CDR2 (germline): DFQATT, SNEGSKA (reference sequence). The CDR3 covers 14 residues. CDR3 in amino acids: CSAVHIRNGEKLFF. The CDR3 DNA sequence: TGCAGTGCTGTCCACATTCGCAATGGTGAAAAACTGTTTTTT.

This clonotype was recorded once. The chain is built from TRBV18 and TRBJ1-2; D is possibly TRBD1 (6 bases). The CDR3 runs 12 residues. The germline gives CDR1 KGHSH, CDR2 LQKENI. Trimming pared 3 bases from V and 8 bases from J, leaving 10 bases between. DNA for the CDR3: TGTGCCAGCTCACCGGGACAATTGGGCTACACCTTC. Amino acid sequence: CASSPGQLGYTF.